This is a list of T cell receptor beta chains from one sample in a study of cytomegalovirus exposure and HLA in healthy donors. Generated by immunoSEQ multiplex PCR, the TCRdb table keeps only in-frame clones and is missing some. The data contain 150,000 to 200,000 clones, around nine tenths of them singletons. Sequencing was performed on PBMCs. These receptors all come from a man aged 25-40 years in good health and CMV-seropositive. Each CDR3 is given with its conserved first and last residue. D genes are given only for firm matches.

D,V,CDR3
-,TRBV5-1,CASSLDEAGLSEFF
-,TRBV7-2,CASSSRFQETQYF
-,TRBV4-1,CASSQARDFQETQYF
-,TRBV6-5,CASSYSGGNRPNGYTF
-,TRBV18,CASSPRQPNTGELFF
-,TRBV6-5,CASKRGAGTEAFF
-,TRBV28,CASSTDDYRQRGYNEQFF
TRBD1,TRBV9,CASSLHRDRGTQGNSPLHF
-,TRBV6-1,CASRIDHREQYF
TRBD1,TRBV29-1,CSVSGQGPETQYF
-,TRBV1,CTSSQPGLAGYNEQFF
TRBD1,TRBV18,CASSPNPNRGIYNEQFF
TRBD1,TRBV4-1,CASSRGTENQPQHF
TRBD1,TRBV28,CASSVDRGYYEQYF
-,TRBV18,CASSPGPGPYTGELFF
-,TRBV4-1,CASSQNPHITAGELFF
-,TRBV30,CAWSRGAVETQYF
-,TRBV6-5,CASTLSDSGNTIYF
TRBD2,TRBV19,CASSRMGGPSYEQYF
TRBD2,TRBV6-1,CASSERGGTSGWNEQFF
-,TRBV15,CATSRADRGYTF
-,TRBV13,CASSLGLPSSYNSPLHF
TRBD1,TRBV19,CASSGQGVSYEQYF
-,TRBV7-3,CASSIETSTDTQYF
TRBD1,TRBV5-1,CASSLKRDSYNSPLHF
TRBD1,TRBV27,CASMRTGIISELFF
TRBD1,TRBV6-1,CASSEIRGTVYNSPLHF
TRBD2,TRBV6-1,CASSEARTSGESRWEQFF
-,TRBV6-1,CATHRGGSSYEQYF
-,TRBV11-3,CASSFGGPDYEQYF
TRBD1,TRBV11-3,CASSLDWGQGIDTQYF